The 28 T cell receptor beta chains below were found in one sample sequenced in a study of PD-1 blockade in classical Hodgkin lymphoma. Clones were read by immunoSEQ multiplex PCR, and TCRdb kept only the in-frame ones, dropping some. The sample holds about 97,000 clones, approximately 88% seen once. With no exception, relapse followed autologous stem cell transplantation in all patients, and brentuximab vedotin exposure varied. This specimen consisted of peripheral blood mononuclear cells (PBMCs), obtained at baseline. The receptors stem from a human donor with classical Hodgkin lymphoma.

The J gene is TRBJ2-1, the V gene TRBV7-3, with 8 bases that match TRBD1. Germline values: CDR1 SGHTA, CDR2 FQGTGA. The CDR3 extends over 14 amino acids. V was pared by 4 bases and J by 8 bases, with 7 bases of the junction left unmatched. The CDR3 spells CASSSLDRADEQFF. The CDR3 DNA follows: TGTGCCAGCAGCTCCCTGGACAGGGCCGATGAGCAGTTCTTC.

This sequence joins TRBV5-1 and TRBJ2-7; either TRBD1 or TRBD2 may supply D (6 bases each). V dropped 4 bases and J dropped 3 bases, with 20 bases sitting between them. Germline V CDR1 and CDR2: SGHRS, YFSETQ. The CDR3 is 16 residues long. The CDR3 loop reads CASSPPGAGVGYEQYF. The CDR3 DNA is TGCGCCAGCAGCCCTCCGGGAGCAGGGGTGGGCTACGAGCAGTACTTC.

The chain links TRBV6-5 to TRBJ2-7; 8 nucleotides match TRBD2. Per germline, CDR1 MNHEY and CDR2 SVGAGI. The V gene end was trimmed by 7 bases and the J gene end by 3 bases; junction bases not matched to a gene: 8. This CDR3 comprises 14 residues. DNA of the CDR3: TGTGCCAGCAACACGGGACTAGTCGGCTACGAGCAGTACTTC. This translates into CASNTGLVGYEQYF.

The J gene is TRBJ1-1, the V gene TRBV5-1, with D unclear. Germline values: CDR1 SGHRS, CDR2 YFSETQ. V lost 0 bases and J 1 base, leaving 7 bases between the germline ends. The length of the CDR3 is 14 residues. Here the CDR3 DNA reads TGCGCCAGCAGCTTGGAACGGCCGAACACTGAAGCTTTCTTT. Encoded protein: CASSLERPNTEAFF.

The V gene is TRBV6-1, the J gene TRBJ1-1; maybe TRBD1 (6 bases). The CDR3 length is 15 residues. Per the germline V gene, CDR1 is MNHNS and CDR2 is SASEGT. Trimming pared 6 bases from V and 0 bases from J, leaving 14 bases between. CDR3 amino acids: CASSKTGNMNTEAFF. CDR3 nucleotides: TGTGCCAGCAGCAAAACAGGGAACATGAACACTGAAGCTTTCTTT.

The V and J genes are TRBV2 and TRBJ2-2, with D hard to call. The V and J ends lost 4 bases and 6 bases respectively, with 6 bases between them. The CDR3 covers 12 residues. Per germline, CDR1 SNHLY and CDR2 FYNNEI. CDR3 in DNA: TGTGCCAGCAGTGTAGATGCCGGGGAGCTGTTTTTT. It translates to CASSVDAGELFF.

The CDR3 nucleotides are TGTGCCAGCAGTACCCGGACTAGCGGGAGCACATCCTACGAGCAGTACTTC. Translation: CASSTRTSGSTSYEQYF. V usage is TRBV2 and J usage is TRBJ2-7; 13 positions match TRBD2. The V and J ends lost 5 bases and 1 base, in that order; junction bases with no gene match: 8. Germline V CDR1 and CDR2: SNHLY, FYNNEI. This CDR3 is built from 17 residues.

This clone showed up many times. The same CDR3 is also encoded by other DNA sequences in this sample. The chain is built from TRBV5-1 and TRBJ2-5; 10 nucleotides align to TRBD1. The length of the CDR3 is 14 residues. The germline V gene encodes CDR1 SGHRS and CDR2 YFSETQ. The V gene end was trimmed by 4 bases and the J gene end by 5 bases; junction bases not matched to a gene: 5. The CDR3, as DNA: TGCGCCAGCAGCCCTGGGACAGGGGTGGAGACCCAGTACTTC. It is translated as CASSPGTGVETQYF.

This chain connects TRBV12-1 to TRBJ2-7; the D segment call TRBD2 is taken from the table without a DNA check. TRBV12-1 is listed as a pseudogene. This CDR3 spans 15 amino acids. CDR3 in DNA: TGTGCCAGCAAACTAGAGGGGACTAGCAGCCACGAGCAGTACTTC. Encoded protein: CASKLEGTSSHEQYF.

The chain links TRBV7-8 to TRBJ1-4; D might be TRBD1 (6 bases). Per the germline V gene, CDR1 is SGHVS and CDR2 is FQNEAQ. Trimming left V 5 bases short and J 7 bases short, with 14 bases between. CDR3 length: 14 amino acids. This CDR3 is CASSLRRGTEKLFF. In nucleotides, the CDR3 is TGTGCCAGCAGCCTACGTAGGGGGACTGAAAAACTGTTTTTT.

This clone was observed a single time. This chain joins TRBV5-1 and TRBJ2-3; 7 bases align to TRBD2. The CDR3 loop spans 14 amino acids. With V trimmed by 0 bases and J by 4 bases, 2 bases remained unmatched. CDR1 and CDR2 from the germline V gene are SGHRS and YFSETQ. The CDR3 nucleotides are TGCGCCAGCAGCTTGGGCGGGAGAGCAGATACGCAGTATTTT. This encodes CASSLGGRADTQYF.

This clone turned up a few times. The rearrangement uses TRBV28 and TRBJ1-2; D is uncertain. The V end lost 8 bases, the J end lost 8 bases, and 15 bases lay between the germline ends. Looked up from germline, CDR1 is MDHEN and CDR2 is SYDVKM. CDR3 length: 12 amino acids. The CDR3 bases are TGTGCCAGCGATCGAGGTCGTCGCGGCTACACCTTC. Its translation is CASDRGRRGYTF.

V is TRBV9 and J is TRBJ2-7; TRBD2 aligns across 11 bases. The CDR3 extends over 13 amino acids. Germline CDR1 is SGDLS and CDR2 is YYNGEE. V dropped 4 bases and J dropped 3; count of bases not matched to a gene: 0. This CDR3 reads CASSLAGGYEQYF. DNA for the CDR3: TGTGCCAGCAGCCTAGCGGGGGGCTACGAGCAGTACTTC.

The chain carries TRBV7-2 and TRBJ1-1, with 9 bases lining up with TRBD1. The germline V gene encodes CDR1 SGHTA and CDR2 FQGNSA. This CDR3 is built from 17 residues. Trimming at V came to 5 bases and at J to 6 bases, leaving 16 bases not matched to a gene. As DNA, the CDR3 is TGTGCCAGCAGCCAGCAGCCGGTTACAGGGGGCTCGGCTGAAGCTTTCTTT. Encoded protein: CASSQQPVTGGSAEAFF.

The V and J genes are TRBV18 and TRBJ1-2, with TRBD1 matching 7 bases. Per the germline V gene, CDR1 is KGHSH and CDR2 is LQKENI. V lost 3 bases, J lost 0 bases, and 7 bases stayed unmatched. The CDR3 is 16 amino acids. As DNA, the CDR3 is TGTGCCAGCTCACCGGTCCGGGACAGCTCTAACTATGGCTACACCTTC. This gives the protein CASSPVRDSSNYGYTF.

The chain is built from TRBV6-6 and TRBJ1-1; D is unresolved. This CDR3 is 14 amino acids long. The V and J ends lost 5 bases and 3 bases respectively, with 13 bases between them. Germline CDR1 MNHNY, CDR2 SVGAGI (reference sequence). CDR3 coding DNA: TGTGCCAGCAGTACGAGTGCCGCGGACACTGAAGCTTTCTTT. Amino acids: CASSTSAADTEAFF.

CDR3 loop: CASSQGTGTVIYEQYF. The CDR3 bases are TGTGCCAGCAGCCAAGGAACCGGGACAGTTATCTACGAGCAGTACTTC. The J gene is TRBJ2-7, the V gene TRBV4-2; 7 nucleotides agree with TRBD1. Germline V gives CDR1 LGHNA, CDR2 YNFKEQ. The CDR3 runs to 16 residues. The trim removed 1 base at V and 3 bases at J, leaving 9 bases unmatched.

The chain links TRBV7-9 to TRBJ2-1; 10 bases are shared with TRBD2. Unmatched junction bases numbered 7, after V lost 5 bases and J lost 6 bases. The CDR3 sequence is 15 residues long. Germline CDR1 reads SEHNR; CDR2 reads FQNEAQ (reference sequence). CDR3: CASSRLAGPANEQFF. Written as DNA, the CDR3 is TGTGCCAGCAGCCGACTAGCGGGCCCCGCCAATGAGCAGTTCTTC.

This clone is a singleton in its sample. CDR3 nucleotide sequence: TGTGCCAGCAGTGTTGAGACAGGATTCACTGAAGCTTTCTTT. Translated: CASSVETGFTEAFF. The chain combines TRBV6-1 with TRBJ1-1; D possibly corresponds to TRBD1 (6 bases). The CDR3 loop spans 14 amino acids. Trimming left V 4 bases short and J 4 bases short, with 13 bases between. The germline gives CDR1 MNHNS, CDR2 SASEGT.

This rearrangement joins TRBV4-3 to TRBJ2-1; no clear D. The CDR3 has 16 residues. The germline V and J ends were trimmed by 0 bases and 1 base, with 10 bases remaining between them. Germline V gene sequence: CDR1 LGHNA, CDR2 YSLEER. In nucleotides, the CDR3 is TGCGCCAGCAGCCAAGAGGTTCGGGTATCCTACAATGAGCAGTTCTTC. Its protein is CASSQEVRVSYNEQFF.

This clone was picked up one time. V usage is TRBV13 and J usage is TRBJ1-2; 9 positions match TRBD1. The length of the CDR3 is 13 residues. The germline CDR1 and CDR2 sequences are PRHDT and FYEKMQ (reference sequence). V was pared by 4 bases and J by 6 bases, with 3 bases of the junction left unmatched. CDR3 bases: TGTGCCAGCAGCTCGGACAGGGGACATGGCTACACCTTC. It is translated as CASSSDRGHGYTF.

The V and J genes are TRBV6-5 and TRBJ2-2; 15 bases line up with TRBD2. The germline V gene has CDR1 MNHEY and CDR2 SVGAGI. This CDR3 has 16 residues. V lost 4 bases to trimming and J lost 7 bases; unmatched junction nucleotides: 4. CDR3 sequence: CASSSWTSGRVGELFF. The DNA for the CDR3 is TGTGCCAGCAGTTCCTGGACTAGCGGGAGGGTCGGGGAGCTGTTTTTT.

The V and J genes are TRBV5-4 and TRBJ2-7; D is perhaps TRBD2 (6 bases). This CDR3 contains 13 residues. V lost 4 bases and J 5 bases, leaving 13 bases between the germline ends. Germline loops: CDR1 SGHNT, CDR2 YYREEE (reference sequence). CDR3 amino acids: CASSNTLADEQYF. CDR3 sequence (DNA): TGTGCCAGCAGCAACACACTAGCCGACGAGCAGTACTTC.

This chain connects TRBV2 to TRBJ2-4, with D unresolved. The CDR3 contains 13 residues. Trimming left V 4 bases short and J 7 bases short, with 11 bases between. Germline V gives CDR1 SNHLY, CDR2 FYNNEI. The DNA of the CDR3 is TGTGCCAGCAGTGGCCTAGATAGGAACATTCAGTACTTC. Its protein is CASSGLDRNIQYF.

V is TRBV11-2 and J is TRBJ2-1, with D perhaps being TRBD1 or TRBD2 (6 bases each). CDR1 SGHAT and CDR2 FQNNGV come from the germline V gene. The germline V and J ends were trimmed by 5 bases and 7 bases, with 30 bases remaining between them. CDR3 size: 19 residues. CDR3 residues: CASSTTGRGQPPGRNEQFF. The CDR3 DNA reads TGTGCCAGCAGCACCACCGGTCGGGGGCAACCCCCCGGACGAAATGAGCAGTTCTTC.

There are many counts of this clone. The chain employs TRBV5-1 and TRBJ1-3; no definite D call. This CDR3 contains 11 residues. Germline V gene sequence: CDR1 SGHRS, CDR2 YFSETQ. Trimming removed 5 bases from V and 1 base from J, with 1 base in between. The chain's CDR3 is CASSSGNTIYF. CDR3 coding DNA: TGCGCCAGCAGTTCTGGAAACACCATATATTTT.

V gene TRBV9 combines with J gene TRBJ2-1, with a weak D call TRBD2 (6 bases). CDR3 length equals 15 residues. Trimming pared 4 bases from V and 1 base from J, leaving 12 bases between. Germline CDR1 and CDR2: SGDLS and YYNGEE. The CDR3 bases are TGTGCCAGCAGCCTAGCCCTAGCGTCCTACAATGAGCAGTTCTTC. It translates to CASSLALASYNEQFF. The full variable domain, its missing parts supplied by reference TRBV9 and TRBJ2-1, is DSGVTQTPKHLITATGQRVTLRCSPRSGDLSVYWYQQSLDQGLQFLIQYYNGEERAKGNILERFSAQQFPDLHSELNLSSLELGDSALYFCASSLALASYNEQFFGPGTRLTVL.

The J gene is TRBJ2-7, the V gene TRBV5-1, with D hard to call. The CDR3 has 13 residues. Germline V gene sequence: CDR1 SGHRS, CDR2 YFSETQ. Deletions cut 0 bases from V and 2 bases from J, with 6 bases between. The DNA of the CDR3 is TGCGCCAGCAGCTTGGGTCGGCCCTACGAGCAGTACTTC. This translates into CASSLGRPYEQYF.